The 9 T cell receptor beta chains reported below all come from one sample, sequenced in a study of blood T cell repertoires in COVID-19. TCRdb's copy holds only in-frame clones and misses some; the assay was immunoSEQ multiplex PCR. The table lists about 130,000 clones, 75% to 85% of them singletons. Material: peripheral blood. The source of these receptors is a woman between 65 and 79 years old with COVID-19, enrolled during active disease.

The V call is TRBV6-5, the J call TRBJ1-3; D may be TRBD1 (5 bases). Per the germline V gene, CDR1 is MNHEY and CDR2 is SVGAGI. The CDR3 consists of 14 residues. The ends were cut back, 9 bases at V and 4 bases at J, with 16 bases in the middle. CDR3 DNA: TGTGCCAGTCGGACAAGGACATTGGGAAACACCATATATTTT. It codes for CASRTRTLGNTIYF.

The chain employs TRBV5-1 and TRBJ1-6; D ambiguous. The CDR3 is 17 amino acids. With 0 bases removed from V and 1 base from J, the gap between germline ends came to 11 bases. Germline CDR1 is SGHRS and CDR2 is YFSETQ. In nucleotides, the CDR3 is TGCGCCAGCAGCTTGGACCCACTGAGATCCTATAATTCACCCCTCCACTTT. It specifies CASSLDPLRSYNSPLHF.

The genes are TRBV5-1 and TRBJ2-3, with 13 bases identical to TRBD2. V was pared by 0 bases and J by 4 bases, with 2 bases of the junction left unmatched. The CDR3 is 16 amino acids. Germline values: CDR1 SGHRS, CDR2 YFSETQ. DNA for the CDR3: TGCGCCAGCAGCTTGGAAGGACTAGCGGGGGCAGATACGCAGTATTTT. Translation gives CASSLEGLAGADTQYF.

V usage is TRBV6-5 and J usage is TRBJ2-7, with 8 nucleotides matching TRBD1. The CDR3 runs to 14 residues. V dropped 4 bases and J dropped 3; count of bases not matched to a gene: 5. Per the germline V gene, CDR1 is MNHEY and CDR2 is SVGAGI. CDR3 coding DNA: TGTGCCAGCAGTTTGGACAGGGTTGTCTACGAGCAGTACTTC. Translated: CASSLDRVVYEQYF.

V gene TRBV7-2 combines with J gene TRBJ2-7, with 7 bases aligning to TRBD2. CDR1 and CDR2 (germline): SGHTA, FQGNSA. V dropped 1 base and J dropped 0; count of bases not matched to a gene: 6. The CDR3 covers 16 residues. The CDR3 spells CASSLDGGGLSYEQYF. The DNA for the CDR3 is TGTGCCAGCAGCTTAGATGGCGGGGGTCTCTCCTACGAGCAGTACTTC. Supplemented by reference TRBV7-2 and TRBJ2-7, the full variable domain reads GAGVSQSPSNKVTEKGKDVELRCDPISGHTALYWYRQSLGQGLEFLIYFQGNSAPDKSGLPSDRFSAERTGGSVSTLTIQRTQQEDSAVYLCASSLDGGGLSYEQYFGPGTRLTVT.

The chain employs TRBV28 and TRBJ2-1, with 11 bases aligning to TRBD2. J was trimmed by 4 bases and V by 4 bases; bases with no gene match: 9. The CDR3 is made up of 17 amino acids. In germline, CDR1 is MDHEN, CDR2 SYDVKM. CDR3 in DNA: TGTGCCAGCAGTTCCCCTGCTAGCGGGGGGATTTACAATGAGCAGTTCTTC. This codes for CASSSPASGGIYNEQFF. Full variable domain (rest looked up from reference TRBV28 and TRBJ2-1): DVKVTQSSRYLVKRTGEKVFLECVQDMDHENMFWYRQDPGLGLRLIYFSYDVKMKEKGDIPEGYSVSREKKERFSLILESASTNQTSMYLCASSSPASGGIYNEQFFGPGTRLTVL.

The gene calls are TRBV5-4 and TRBJ2-5; 8 nucleotides line up with TRBD2. V was pared by 0 bases and J by 9 bases, with 7 bases of the junction left unmatched. CDR3 length: 14 residues. Per germline, CDR1 SGHNT and CDR2 YYREEE (reference sequence). The CDR3 sequence: CASSLEPSGGAQYF. CDR3 bases: TGTGCCAGCAGCTTGGAGCCCTCCGGGGGGGCCCAGTACTTC.

The gene calls are TRBV9 and TRBJ2-7, with 11 bases identical to TRBD1. From germline, CDR1 is SGDLS and CDR2 YYNGEE. CDR3 length equals 14 residues. The V segment lost 3 bases and the J segment 6 bases; nucleotides outside the gene matches: 5. The CDR3 nucleotides are TGTGCCAGCAGCGCCCCCGGGACAGGGGGCGAGCAGTACTTC. Translation gives CASSAPGTGGEQYF.

The CDR3 loop is CATSGTKQGSSYNEQFF. CDR3 bases: TGTGCCACCAGTGGTACAAAACAGGGGAGCTCCTACAATGAGCAGTTCTTC. The chain has TRBV24-1 and TRBJ2-1; 7 nucleotides agree with TRBD1. The CDR3 consists of 17 residues. Trimming at V came to 5 bases and at J to 0 bases, leaving 9 bases not matched to a gene. In germline, CDR1 is KGHDR, CDR2 SFDVKD.